Each of the 6 T cell receptor beta chains below was sequenced from the same sample in a study of T cell responses to AZD1222 COVID-19 vaccine (dated by TCRdb to the early 2020s). The time point label for this specimen denotes: baseline before first vaccination. Receptors were amplified or captured by the immunoSEQ multiplex PCR assay. In TCRdb, the immuneACCESS table is reduced to in-frame sequences with V and J assigned. These tables do not hold every clone; where another copy was compared, an unresolved V gene accounts for under half, and the others remain unexplained. The table for this sample lists 84,000 or so clones; nearly 90% of them were counted only once. The ten largest clones take up roughly 1.6% of the sample. Specimen: peripheral blood, collected on day 0 of AZD1222 vaccination. The receptors originated from an adult in good health.

This chain joins TRBV18 and TRBJ1-3; D might be TRBD1 (6 bases). Germline V gives CDR1 KGHSH, CDR2 LQKENI. V lost 5 bases and J 1 base, leaving 12 bases between the germline ends. The CDR3 length is 15 residues. The CDR3 region is CASSTNRDSGNTIYF. The CDR3 region has the DNA TGTGCCAGCTCAACGAACAGGGATTCTGGAAACACCATATATTTT.

This rearrangement joins TRBV11-2 to TRBJ2-2; TRBD1 matches 7 bases. CDR3 size: 15 residues. J lost 3 bases, V lost 3 bases, and 4 bases had no gene match. Germline V gene sequence: CDR1 SGHAT, CDR2 FQNNGV. CDR3 DNA sequence: TGTGCCAGCAGCTTCGACAGGGTGGACACCGGGGAGCTGTTTTTT. Translating it yields CASSFDRVDTGELFF.

The CDR3 region has the DNA TGTGCCAGCAGCACAACAGGGGGCGGCAATCAGCCCCAGCATTTT. It translates to CASSTTGGGNQPQHF. V gene TRBV5-5 combines with J gene TRBJ1-5; 9 nucleotides align to TRBD1. Germline CDR1 SGHKS, CDR2 YYEKEE (reference sequence). There are 15 residues in the CDR3. Losses at the gene ends were 4 bases for V and 2 bases for J; bases not matched to a gene: 4.

This chain joins TRBV25-1 and TRBJ2-2; 8 positions match TRBD1. The CDR3 length is 14 residues. Germline lookup yields CDR1 MGHDK and CDR2 SYGVNS. Unmatched junction bases numbered 6, after V lost 8 bases and J lost 4 bases. The CDR3 sequence is CASGKTGVTGELFF. The CDR3 coding sequence is TGTGCCAGCGGGAAGACAGGGGTCACCGGGGAGCTGTTTTTT.

This sequence joins TRBV19 and TRBJ2-5; D is ambiguous. V shed 3 bases and J shed 4 bases, with 12 bases lying between them. In germline, CDR1 is LNHDA, CDR2 SQIVND (reference sequence). The CDR3 loop spans 14 amino acids. The CDR3 reads CASSMGSILETQYF. CDR3 DNA sequence: TGTGCCAGTAGTATGGGAAGTATACTAGAGACCCAGTACTTC.

J is TRBJ1-5 and V is TRBV19, with 11 bases lining up with TRBD1. CDR3 length equals 16 residues. With V trimmed by 6 bases and J by 7 bases, 11 bases remained unmatched. The germline gives CDR1 LNHDA, CDR2 SQIVND (reference sequence). The DNA for the CDR3 is TGTGCCAGTAGCTCCCGGGACAGGGGGGGGCGGCAGCCCCAGCATTTT. Translating gives CASSSRDRGGRQPQHF.